Listed below are T cell receptor beta chains from one sample, sequenced in a study of spatial heterogeneity in lung cancer. TCRdb re-analysed the 5' RACE reads in MiXCR, keeping a single row per CDR3 protein. The sample yields some 100,000 distinct CDR3 sequences, about 4.4% seen once. The material was lung tumor tissue, obtained at surgery. The receptors here all came from a male donor with early-stage non-small cell lung cancer. Each CDR3 is given without its conserved first and last residue. The order of the fields is V gene, CDR3 protein.

>TRBV12-3/TRBV12-4
ASSRTGQLHGELF
>TRBV29-1
SVWTRDEQF
>TRBV12-3/TRBV12-4
ASHSGTEAF
>TRBV20-1
SATSGTGEKLF
>TRBV5-4
ASSSQGGETQY
>TRBV20-1
SAWDRQNTEAF
>TRBV20-1
SASRGDEQF
>TRBV11-2
ASSPKETQY
>TRBV28
ASSLPGGSTDTQY
>TRBV10-3
AISDTTGISDEQY
>TRBV11-2
ASSLVLAGGQDTQY
>TRBV5-1
ASSWDRSLDEQY
>TRBV3-1
ASSQASGPSSYEQY
>TRBV5-5
ASSLAGRSNTGELF
>TRBV5-4
ASSVSGQPLYEQY
>TRBV7-9
ASSLDSNTEAF
>TRBV7-9
ASSLGPRTYEQY
>TRBV6-6
ASNSGSLAEQY
>TRBV9
ASSVALAENSPLH
>TRBV9
ASSQKGTKHERLF
>TRBV11-2
ASSPDRGTIKTQY
>TRBV20-1
SAPRTLNTEAF
>TRBV7-9
ASSLPKTGGYVVETQY
>TRBV2
ASPVREAADEQF
>TRBV6-5
ASSRSGRQETQY
>TRBV28
ASSLWDRGNSPLH
>TRBV6-4
ASSDGLNTQY
>TRBV12-3/TRBV12-4
ASSRSLGELF
>TRBV3-1
ASSQPGGVETQY
>TRBV5-1
ASSYRTGSTEAF
>TRBV28
ASRPLGEAHNQPQH
>TRBV12-3/TRBV12-4
ASSPDRGELAIHEQF
>TRBV12-3/TRBV12-4
ASNSGTTNTGELF
>TRBV3-1
ASSRRASRWNTEAF
>TRBV28
ASTLDRAQGVYNEQF
>TRBV6-6
ASILAGENEQF
>TRBV20-1
SAGAGGEETQY
>TRBV3-1
ASSQGVGRVTDTQY
>TRBV12-3/TRBV12-4
ASRGLGEFSYNEQF
>TRBV20-1
SAMYRGNYGYT
>TRBV11-2
ASSLEADTDTQY
>TRBV28
ASSLSGRQATNEKLF
>TRBV3-1
ASSQGSGNQPQH
>TRBV21-1
ASSNESSGSPQH
>TRBV7-9
ASSGDRGTYEQY
>TRBV6-1
ASSEERGSTYEQY
>TRBV7-9
ASSSDRVDNGANVLT
>TRBV28
ASSSPTGRETQY
>TRBV28
ASRTSRAWTQY